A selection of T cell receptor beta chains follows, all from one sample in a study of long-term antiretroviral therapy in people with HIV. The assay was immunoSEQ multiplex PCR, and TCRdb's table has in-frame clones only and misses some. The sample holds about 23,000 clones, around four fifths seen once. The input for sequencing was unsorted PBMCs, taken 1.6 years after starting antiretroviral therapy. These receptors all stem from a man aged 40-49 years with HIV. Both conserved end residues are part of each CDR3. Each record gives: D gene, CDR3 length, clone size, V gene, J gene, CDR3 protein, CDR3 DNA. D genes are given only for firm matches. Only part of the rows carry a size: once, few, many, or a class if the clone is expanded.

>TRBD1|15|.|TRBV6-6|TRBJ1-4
CASSGPGQGDEKLFF
TGTGCCAGCAGTGGACCGGGACAGGGGGATGAAAAACTGTTTTTT
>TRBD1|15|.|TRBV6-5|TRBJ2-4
CASSRGQGREHIQYF
TGTGCCAGCAGTCGTGGACAGGGGCGGGAGCACATTCAGTACTTC
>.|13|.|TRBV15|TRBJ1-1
CATSGARGTEAFF
TGTGCCACCTCAGGGGCCCGGGGCACTGAAGCTTTCTTT
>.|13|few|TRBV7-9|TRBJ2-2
CASSLVNAGELFF
TGTGCCAGCAGCTTAGTCAATGCCGGGGAGCTGTTTTTT
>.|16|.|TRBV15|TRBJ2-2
CATSRVPSLDTGELFF
TGTGCCACCAGCAGAGTCCCGAGTTTGGACACCGGGGAGCTGTTTTTT
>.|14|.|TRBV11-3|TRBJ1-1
CASSLDLGRGEAFF
TGTGCCAGCAGCTTAGATCTGGGCAGGGGTGAAGCTTTCTTT
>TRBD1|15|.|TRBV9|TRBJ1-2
CASSAGTGGDYGYTF
TGTGCCAGCAGCGCCGGGACAGGGGGCGACTATGGCTACACCTTC
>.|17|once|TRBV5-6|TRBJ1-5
CASSLRLLGTGNQPQHF
TGTGCCAGCAGTTTGCGGCTACTTGGTACGGGCAATCAGCCCCAGCATTTT
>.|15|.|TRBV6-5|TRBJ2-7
CASSYPRGVDYEQYF
TGTGCCAGCAGTTACCCCAGAGGGGTTGATTACGAGCAGTACTTC
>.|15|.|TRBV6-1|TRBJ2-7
CASSEAGTSPYEQYF
TGTGCCAGCAGTGAAGCAGGGACTTCCCCCTACGAGCAGTACTTC
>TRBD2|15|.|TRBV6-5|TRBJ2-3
CASSPGTSGTDTQYF
TGTGCCAGCAGTCCCGGGACTAGCGGCACAGATACGCAGTATTTT
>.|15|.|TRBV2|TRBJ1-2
CASRRRTPGGYGYTF
TGTGCCAGCAGAAGAAGGACCCCGGGCGGGTATGGCTACACCTTC
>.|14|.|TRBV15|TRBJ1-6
CATSPTGIGSPLHF
TGTGCCACCAGCCCAACAGGGATCGGTTCACCCCTCCACTTT
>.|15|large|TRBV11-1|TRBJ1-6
CASSLASAHYSPLHF
TGTGCCAGCAGCTTAGCTTCGGCCCACTATTCACCCCTCCACTTT
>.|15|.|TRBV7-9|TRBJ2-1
CASSPKLPKHNEQFF
TGTGCCAGCAGCCCAAAACTCCCGAAACACAATGAGCAGTTCTTC
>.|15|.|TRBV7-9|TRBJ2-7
CASSFGTYSSYEQYF
TGTGCCAGCAGCTTCGGCACTTACAGCTCCTACGAGCAGTACTTC
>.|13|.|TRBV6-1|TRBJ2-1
CASSVQGHNEQFF
TGTGCCAGCAGTGTACAAGGCCACAATGAGCAGTTCTTC
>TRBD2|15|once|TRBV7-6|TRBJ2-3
CASSLLAEMGGTQYF
TGTGCCAGCAGCTTACTAGCGGAGATGGGGGGTACGCAGTATTTT